These 10 T cell receptor beta chains share one sample of origin, sequenced in a study of blood T cell repertoires in COVID-19. Clones were sequenced by immunoSEQ multiplex PCR, and TCRdb holds only the in-frame ones, with some missing. This table holds some 180,000 clones, roughly 84% found once. Sequencing was performed on peripheral blood. The source of these receptors is a woman aged 40-49 years with COVID-19, enrolled during active disease.

The chain carries TRBV4-1 and TRBJ1-5, with a weak D call TRBD1 (6 bases). The ends were cut back, 1 base at V and 0 bases at J, with 13 bases in the middle. This CDR3 is 17 amino acids long. Per germline, CDR1 MGHRA and CDR2 YSYEKL. The CDR3 loop is CASSQVMGAYSNQPQHF. CDR3 DNA: TGCGCCAGCAGCCAAGTGATGGGGGCGTATAGCAATCAGCCCCAGCATTTT.

The J gene is TRBJ2-3, the V gene TRBV5-1; 9 nucleotides agree with TRBD2. Unmatched junction bases numbered 6, after V lost 3 bases and J lost 1 base. The CDR3 length is 16 residues. The germline V gene encodes CDR1 SGHRS and CDR2 YFSETQ. As DNA, the CDR3 is TGCGCCAGCAGCTCCTTATCTAGCGGGGGCACAGATACGCAGTATTTT. Translation gives CASSSLSSGGTDTQYF.

This sequence joins TRBV9 and TRBJ1-2, with D possibly matching TRBD1 (6 bases). Germline lookup yields CDR1 SGDLS and CDR2 YYNGEE. Between the trimmed V and J ends, which lost 3 bases and 7 bases, there was a span of 13 bases. The CDR3 length is 13 residues. The CDR3 is CASSGERQAGYTF. CDR3 DNA: TGTGCCAGCAGCGGAGAAAGACAGGCTGGCTACACCTTC.

The rearrangement joins TRBV28 to TRBJ1-1, with D possibly being TRBD1 (6 bases). The CDR3 spans 12 residues. Trimming pared 10 bases from V and 5 bases from J, leaving 14 bases between. Germline V CDR1 and CDR2: MDHEN, SYDVKM. This CDR3 is CAIHRDRTEAFF. CDR3 in DNA: TGTGCCATCCACAGGGATCGGACTGAAGCTTTCTTT.

The chain links TRBV11-2 to TRBJ2-1; TRBD2 might be the D (6 bases). The V end was cut by 2 bases, the J end by 8 bases, with 13 bases between. CDR1 is SGHAT, CDR2 FQNNGV, per germline. This CDR3 is built from 14 residues. This CDR3 reads CASSLRGRIDEQFF. For the CDR3, the DNA is TGTGCCAGCAGCTTACGGGGGAGGATCGATGAGCAGTTCTTC.

J is TRBJ1-1 and V is TRBV15; unclear D gene. The V end was cut by 1 base, the J end by 2 bases, with 5 bases between. The germline V gene encodes CDR1 LNHNV and CDR2 YYDKDF (reference sequence). The CDR3 runs 13 residues. In DNA, the CDR3 is TGTGCCACCAGCAGAGCCACAAACACTGAAGCTTTCTTT. This codes for CATSRATNTEAFF.

The chain has TRBV11-2 and TRBJ2-5; a weak D match, TRBD1 (6 bases). There are 13 residues in the CDR3. Trimming took 3 bases from V and 4 from J, leaving 9 bases between them. Per the germline V gene, CDR1 is SGHAT and CDR2 is FQNNGV. The CDR3 region is CASSLSGAETQYF. CDR3 DNA: TGTGCCAGCAGCTTGTCAGGGGCAGAGACCCAGTACTTC.

The V gene is TRBV11-2, the J gene TRBJ2-1, with 10 bases fitting TRBD1. The CDR3 extends over 17 amino acids. Per the germline V gene, CDR1 is SGHAT and CDR2 is FQNNGV. V shed 5 bases and J 6 bases; nucleotides not matched to a gene: 13. CDR3 sequence reads: CASSQLIRDRGVNEQFF. The DNA of the CDR3 is TGTGCCAGCAGCCAATTAATCCGGGACAGGGGTGTCAATGAGCAGTTCTTC.

V gene TRBV18 combines with J gene TRBJ1-3; no definite D call. V lost 4 bases to trimming and J lost 1 base, with 14 bases between them. CDR1 KGHSH and CDR2 LQKENI come from the germline V gene. The CDR3 consists of 16 residues. The CDR3: CASSQASAVSGNTIYF. For the CDR3, the DNA is TGTGCCAGCTCACAAGCCTCCGCTGTTTCTGGAAACACCATATATTTT.

The chain combines TRBV29-1 with TRBJ2-1; 8 bases align to TRBD2. In germline, CDR1 is SQVTM, CDR2 ANQGSEA. V shed 0 bases, J shed 4 bases, and the junction held 5 bases outside the gene matches. This CDR3 comprises 15 residues. CDR3 amino acids: CSVEDPLAGYNEQFF. Written as DNA, the CDR3 is TGCAGCGTTGAAGATCCCCTAGCGGGTTACAATGAGCAGTTCTTC.